Below, 10 T cell receptor beta chains from the same sample are listed, as sequenced in a study of blood T cell repertoires in COVID-19. TCRdb's table, derived via immunoSEQ multiplex PCR, lists solely in-frame clones and lacks some. The sample carries 150,000 to 200,000 clones, less than 90% recorded once. Source material: peripheral blood. Receptors originate from a woman aged 55-70 years with COVID-19, enrolled during active disease.

The V call is TRBV19, the J call TRBJ1-1; tentatively, D is TRBD1 (6 bases). CDR1 and CDR2 (germline): LNHDA, SQIVND (reference sequence). The germline V and J ends were trimmed by 9 bases and 3 bases, with 20 bases remaining between them. There are 15 residues in the CDR3. The CDR3 reads CASLGRGAGDTEAFF. The DNA of the CDR3 is TGTGCCAGCCTGGGGAGGGGCGCAGGGGACACTGAAGCTTTCTTT.

The chain carries TRBV19 and TRBJ2-5; the match to TRBD1 covers 7 bases. Trimming cost V 6 bases and J 2 bases; bases outside gene matches: 6. From germline, CDR1 is LNHDA and CDR2 SQIVND (reference sequence). CDR3 size: 14 residues. Written as DNA, the CDR3 is TGTGCCAGTAGGGGACAGAGTCAACAAGAGACCCAGTACTTC. The encoded protein is CASRGQSQQETQYF. Using reference TRBV19 and TRBJ2-5 for the parts outside the CDR3, the full variable domain is DGGITQSPKYLFRKEGQNVTLSCEQNLNHDAMYWYRQDPGQGLRLIYYSQIVNDFQKGDIAEGYSVSREKKESFPLTVTSAQKNPTAFYLCASRGQSQQETQYFGPGTRLLVL.

The rearrangement uses TRBV6-4 and TRBJ2-3, with 12 bases aligning to TRBD2. The J segment lost 4 bases and the V segment lost 6 bases, leaving 8 bases of the junction unmatched. This CDR3 contains 16 residues. Germline assignment: CDR1 MRHNA and CDR2 SNTAGT. CDR3 protein: CASSVLAGGIADTQYF. CDR3 nucleotides: TGTGCCAGCAGCGTTCTAGCGGGAGGGATCGCAGATACGCAGTATTTT.

This clone was detected a few times. This chain links TRBV7-2 with TRBJ2-7, with 10 nucleotides matching TRBD2. Germline loops: CDR1 SGHTA, CDR2 FQGNSA. The CDR3 contains 14 residues. V lost 4 bases to trimming and J lost 2 bases; unmatched junction nucleotides: 2. The CDR3 region has the DNA TGTGCCAGCAGCTCGCTAGCGGGAGCCTACGAGCAGTACTTC. Protein: CASSSLAGAYEQYF.

The J gene is TRBJ1-4, the V gene TRBV2; TRBD1 aligns across 12 bases. The V gene's germline CDR1 is SNHLY and CDR2 FYNNEI. V gave up 6 bases and J gave up 4 bases; unmatched junction bases: 6. The CDR3 totals 16 residues. DNA for the CDR3: TGTGCCAGCAGGACCGGGACAGGGGGCGTTAATGAAAAACTGTTTTTT. It is translated as CASRTGTGGVNEKLFF.

The chain has TRBV6-5 and TRBJ2-1; 11 nucleotides agree with TRBD2. V dropped 7 bases and J dropped 4; count of bases not matched to a gene: 6. The CDR3 has 15 amino acids. Germline loops: CDR1 MNHEY, CDR2 SVGAGI. CDR3 sequence: CASKRTSGHYNEQFF. The CDR3 DNA reads TGTGCCAGCAAACGGACTAGCGGGCATTACAATGAGCAGTTCTTC.

This clone was seen a handful of times. In the same sample, other DNA sequences code for this CDR3. The rearrangement joins TRBV3-1 (or the pseudogene TRBV3-2) to TRBJ2-5, with 9 bases identical to TRBD2. The germline V gene has CDR1 LGHDT and CDR2 YNNKEL (reference sequence). The CDR3 runs 16 residues. V was clipped by 3 bases and J by 5 bases; unmatched bases: 10. The CDR3 loop reads CASSHPGLALAETQYF. The CDR3 DNA reads as TGTGCCAGCAGCCATCCGGGACTAGCTCTCGCGGAGACCCAGTACTTC.

The chain employs TRBV28 and TRBJ2-1; D remains ambiguous. Trimming took off 6 bases at V and 2 bases at J, with 11 bases between the two ends. The CDR3 is made up of 14 amino acids. Per germline, CDR1 MDHEN and CDR2 SYDVKM. The CDR3 sequence: CASRPSTPYNEQFF. In DNA, the CDR3 is TGTGCCAGCAGACCATCGACACCCTACAATGAGCAGTTCTTC.

The chain recombines TRBV30 with TRBJ2-3; 7 bases are shared with TRBD2. CDR1 and CDR2 (germline): GTSNPN, SVGIG (reference sequence). The CDR3 is 15 amino acids. V lost 0 bases to trimming and J lost 1 base; unmatched junction nucleotides: 4. The CDR3 sequence: CAWSVMGLRTDTQYF. The CDR3 DNA sequence: TGTGCCTGGAGTGTAATGGGACTACGCACAGATACGCAGTATTTT.

The J gene is TRBJ2-7, the V gene TRBV19, with 11 nucleotides matching TRBD1. Per germline, CDR1 LNHDA and CDR2 SQIVND (reference sequence). J was trimmed by 3 bases and V by 0 bases; bases with no gene match: 4. The CDR3 loop spans 16 amino acids. Here the CDR3 DNA reads TGTGCCAGTAGTATAGATGGCGGGACAGGGGGCTACGAGCAGTACTTC. The encoded protein is CASSIDGGTGGYEQYF.